The source of this T cell receptor beta chain is a study of long-term antiretroviral therapy in people with HIV (dated by TCRdb to between 2021 and 2023). The study in broad terms: The earliest samples were collected roughly a decade before the 2015 WHO recommendation for immediate ART, at a time when ART was usually postponed until CD4 counts fell. Whether ART initiation and durable HIV suppression were associated with changes in peripheral blood TRB repertoire composition and diversity was tested in a retrospective serial study. From some 30 adults with confirmed HIV infection, the cohort provided over 150 cryopreserved PBMC samples, gathered serially across a mean of roughly 6 years (range 1-12). Eleven of the 30 participants with HIV were female. No cross-contamination during QIAcube processing was shown when test extractions of a monoclonal T-cell line were performed alongside roughly 30 polyclonal samples. Beyond this particular receptor, the publication reports: The samples span the years 2004 to 2017, and the ART regimens used at that time may not be as effective as current regimens. Compared with controls, HIV repertoires had narrower CDR3 length ranges, and the network structure pointed to an antigen-experienced repertoire that shifted only slightly toward naive after ART. Starting ART was linked to a significant rise in TRB diversity, yet even after long-term ART the diversity remained significantly lower than in transplant donor controls. Because pre-ART samples had limited cell numbers, unsorted PBMC were profiled rather than sorted CD4+ and CD8+ T cells. Limited PBMC availability meant only the TCR beta chain was sequenced, without alpha chain pairing. Inferences about post-ART repertoire changes were limited because no data were available on ART adherence, viral resistance or therapy changes. Expanded TRB clones identified before ART initiation dominated the repertoire at all time points, although this dominance fluctuated and declined in many PLHIV after ART.

V is shortened by 6 bases, J by 0 bases, and the region joining them spans 6 bases. Measured from the cysteine to the phenylalanine, the CDR3 is 13 residues long. The entry retains the CDR3 DNA only, 39 bases that are in frame from base 1. In the germline V gene, CDR1 corresponds to MNHEY and CDR2 to SVGAGI. Remarks on this clone: Which antigen it targets is not known. No much larger clone exists at a distance of one base, and base qualities are not known.

To be included, a participant needed at least one PBMC sample from before ART initiation plus at least two post-ART samples. Every participant with HIV received treatment in the United States of America. Before DNA extraction, cryopreserved samples of about 0.95-11 million PBMC were thawed and washed. At the time of the earliest PBMC sample for each participant with HIV, ages ranged from roughly 23 to 55 years. Each participant contributed PBMC samples from 1-4 timepoints before ART initiation and 2-8 timepoints after ART initiation, with a median of 7 samples. For every participant, serial HIV viral load, CD4+ T-cell count, ART history and demographic data were obtained. Genomic DNA was extracted from unsorted PBMC with a Qiagen kit on a QIAcube, processed in batches of 12 samples. The immunoSEQ hsTCRB v3.0 assay was used at survey level resolution to sequence the TRB variable region. The target sequencing depth for TRB was about 40,000-55,000 T-cell genomes per sample. An Illumina MiSeq with a v3 150-cycle kit was used to sequence the pooled TRB libraries. The authors' analysis ran thus. Repertoire analysis was run in R within a reproducible Nextflow workflow that covered QC, data transformation and analysis. Custom analyses were implemented in LymphoSeq2, an R package for AIRR-Seq data exploration. A handful of samples that produced fewer than 5000 total TRB sequences were removed, so about 200 HIV repertoires were analyzed. Among the 180 to 200 HIV repertoires that were kept, roughly 58 were collected before ART initiation and about 130 were collected after ART initiation. Each repertoire was downsampled to 5000 TRB nucleotide sequences, and summary statistics were averaged across 100 downsampling iterations. The analysis kept only TRB sequences whose CDR3 regions were at least seven amino acids long. Diversity was measured with a Shannon entropy-derived clonality score and the Gini coefficient. In the repertoire networks, any two of the top 5000 CDR3 amino acid sequences were connected whenever the two sequences differed by an edit distance of one. For TRB CDR3 amino acid sequences, antigen specificity groups and MHC restriction were predicted with GLIPH2. To flag known associations with CMV, EBV, HIV or tissue antigens, CDR3 amino acid sequences were compared against VDJdb and McPAS-TCR. Pre-ART, post-ART and control groups were compared with Wilcoxon signed-rank tests and Holm-Bonferroni correction. TCRdb provides this immuneACCESS table in a form limited to in-frame rearrangements. Some clones are lacking; in checked studies, under half of them reflect an unresolved V gene, and why the rest are absent is not known. The V and J calls and clone size come from that table; D and trimming were worked out from the DNA. The sample table shows roughly 28,000 clones, and 93% are seen once. The ten largest make up approximately 10% of the sample.

The TCR originated in a man in his forties with HIV. The chain joins TRBV6-5 to TRBJ2-4, with the identity of the D gene unclear. The sample consisted of unsorted PBMCs, taken 6.2 years after starting antiretroviral therapy. This receptor carries the CDR3 CASRTIAKNIQYF. Read as DNA, the sequence is TGTGCCAGCAGGACAATAGCCAAAAACATTCAGTACTTC.